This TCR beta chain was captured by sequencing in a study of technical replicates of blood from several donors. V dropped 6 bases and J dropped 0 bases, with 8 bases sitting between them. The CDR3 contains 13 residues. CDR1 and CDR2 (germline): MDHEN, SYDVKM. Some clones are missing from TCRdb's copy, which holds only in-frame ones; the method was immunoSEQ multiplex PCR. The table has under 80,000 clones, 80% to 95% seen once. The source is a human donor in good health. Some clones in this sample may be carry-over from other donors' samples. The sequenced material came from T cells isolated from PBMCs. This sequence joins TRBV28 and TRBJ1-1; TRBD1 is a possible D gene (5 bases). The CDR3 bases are TGTGCCAGCAGCCCGACAGTGAACACTGAAGCTTTCTTT. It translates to CASSPTVNTEAFF.